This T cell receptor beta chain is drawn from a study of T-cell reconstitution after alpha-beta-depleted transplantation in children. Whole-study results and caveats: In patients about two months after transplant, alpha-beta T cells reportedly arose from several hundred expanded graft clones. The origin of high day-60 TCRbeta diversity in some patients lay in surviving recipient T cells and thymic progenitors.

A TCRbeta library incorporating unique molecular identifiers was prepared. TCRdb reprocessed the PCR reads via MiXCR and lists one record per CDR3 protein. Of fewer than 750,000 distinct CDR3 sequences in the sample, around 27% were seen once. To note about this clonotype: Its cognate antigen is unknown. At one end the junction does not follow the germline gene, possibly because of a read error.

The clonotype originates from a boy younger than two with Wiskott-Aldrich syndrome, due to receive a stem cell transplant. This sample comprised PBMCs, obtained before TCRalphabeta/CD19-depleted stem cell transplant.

For the CDR3, the DNA is TGTGCCAGCAGTCCCCTAGCGGGATCCTACGGGCAGTACTTC. Translating it yields CASSPLAGSYGQYF. The rearrangement links TRBV12-3 or TRBV12-4 to TRBJ2-7; TRBD2 matches 9 bases. The length of the CDR3 is 14 residues.